The clone carrying this T cell receptor (beta chain) came up many times. Unique molecular identifiers were incorporated during preparation of the TCRbeta library. Each CDR3 protein is one row after TCRdb ran MiXCR on the PCR reads. The sample holds roughly 400,000 distinct CDR3 sequences, roughly 22% seen once. This sample stems from a study of T-cell reconstitution after alpha-beta-depleted transplantation in children. The sequencing used PBMCs from the stem cell graft donor, collected from the stem cell graft. This TCR was sampled from a human donor who donated a stem cell graft to a child with acute myeloid leukemia.

CDR3 loop: CASSSRESLYEQYF. The CDR3 DNA reads as TGTGCCAGCAGTTCACGGGAGTCTCTGTACGAGCAGTACTTC. This sequence joins TRBV12-3 or TRBV12-4 and TRBJ2-7, with D perhaps TRBD2 (6 bases). V was cut by 4 bases and J by 4 bases, with 14 bases left in between. The CDR3 is 14 residues long.